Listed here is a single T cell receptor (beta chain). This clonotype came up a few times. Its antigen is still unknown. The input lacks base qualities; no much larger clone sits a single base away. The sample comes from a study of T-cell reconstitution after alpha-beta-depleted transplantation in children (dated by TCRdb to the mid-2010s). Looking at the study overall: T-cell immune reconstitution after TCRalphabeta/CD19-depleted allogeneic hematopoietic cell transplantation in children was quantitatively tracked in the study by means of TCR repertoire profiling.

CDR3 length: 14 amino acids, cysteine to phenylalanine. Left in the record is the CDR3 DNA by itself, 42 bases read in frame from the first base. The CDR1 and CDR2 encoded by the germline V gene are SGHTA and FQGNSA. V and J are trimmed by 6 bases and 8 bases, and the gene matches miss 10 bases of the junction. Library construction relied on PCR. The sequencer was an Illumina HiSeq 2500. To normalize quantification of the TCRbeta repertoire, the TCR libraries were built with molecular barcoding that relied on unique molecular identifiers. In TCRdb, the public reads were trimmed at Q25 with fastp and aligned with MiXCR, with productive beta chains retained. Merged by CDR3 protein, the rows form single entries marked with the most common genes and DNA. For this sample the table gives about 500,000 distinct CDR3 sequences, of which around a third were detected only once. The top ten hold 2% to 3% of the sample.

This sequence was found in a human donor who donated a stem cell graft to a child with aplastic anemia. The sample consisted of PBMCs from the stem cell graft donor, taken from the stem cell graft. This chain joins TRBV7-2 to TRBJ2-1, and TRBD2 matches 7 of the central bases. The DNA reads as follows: TGTGCCAGCAGTCAGGTGGGAGGGGCGTATGAGCAGTTCTTC. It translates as CASSQVGGAYEQFF.